The clone carrying this T cell receptor (beta chain) was seen many times. Its antigen remains unknown. This specimen belongs to a study of CD8 T cells in ankylosing spondylitis. The CDR3 length is 16 residues. Germline CDR1 is DFQATT and CDR2 is SNEGSKA (reference sequence). The V end was cut by 4 bases, the J end by 4 bases, with 19 bases between. Whole-study findings and limits: Reportedly, disease-linked clones are significantly enriched in ankylosing spondylitis patients' matched synovial fluid. Disease-linked clones displayed a CD8+ phenotype and appeared relatively rarely in peripheral blood.

5'-RACE, quantitative and with molecular barcodes, yielded the TCR beta libraries. One entry per CDR3 protein, called by TCRdb with MiXCR from the 5' RACE reads. The sample holds more than 200,000 distinct CDR3 sequences, 20% to 30% seen once. The chain joins TRBV20-1 to TRBJ2-2, with D perhaps TRBD1 (6 bases). Source material: blood, either unsorted or a sorted T cell fraction (not recorded which). The TCR originated in a male donor with ankylosing spondylitis or in good health (not recorded which). Written as DNA, the CDR3 is TGCAGTGCTAACAATCAGGGGCCCGCTTCCACCGGGGAGCTGTTTTTT. Protein sequence: CSANNQGPASTGELFF.